The rows below give T cell receptor beta chains drawn from one sample of a study of CD8 T cells in ankylosing spondylitis. TCRdb called the 5' RACE reads again in MiXCR, with one record for every CDR3 protein. The sample holds under 400,000 distinct CDR3 sequences, around a tenth seen once. Sequencing was carried out using blood, either unsorted or a sorted T cell fraction (not recorded which). The receptors stem from a female donor with ankylosing spondylitis or in good health (not recorded which). The conserved cysteine and the conserved F or W are not part of the CDR3 here. D genes are given only for firm matches.

len,v_gene,j_gene,d_gene,CDR3aa
13,TRBV5-5,TRBJ2-5,TRBD1,ASSHGTGGVETQY
13,TRBV5-1,TRBJ2-7,TRBD2,ASSEERGHSYEQY
13,TRBV4-2,TRBJ2-1,TRBD1,ASSDRDRGYNEQF
15,TRBV4-2,TRBJ2-5,TRBD1,ASSQDGQGGFQETQY
13,TRBV12-3/TRBV12-4,TRBJ2-2,.,ASSFRGSPAGELF
13,TRBV4-3,TRBJ1-2,.,ASSQDAVTNYGYT
10,TRBV20-1,TRBJ1-2,.,SAREGNYGYT
11,TRBV28,TRBJ2-7,TRBD1,ASTPGQSYEQY
11,TRBV7-2,TRBJ1-5,.,ASSPGVPLPQH
11,TRBV4-1,TRBJ2-7,.,ASSQGPSYEQY
12,TRBV5-1,TRBJ1-1,.,ASSSRGGQLEAF
13,TRBV7-9,TRBJ2-1,.,ASSPTQGVNTEQF
13,TRBV6-1,TRBJ2-1,TRBD1,ASSKQGAPYNEQF
12,TRBV7-9,TRBJ2-7,.,ASSLVGPNYEQY
13,TRBV5-1,TRBJ1-5,.,ASSLDSTRNQPQH
16,TRBV28,TRBJ2-3,TRBD2,ASSGIPPGTSGTDTQY
13,TRBV12-3/TRBV12-4,TRBJ1-4,TRBD1,ASSFGDRSNEKLF
13,TRBV27,TRBJ1-1,.,ASSLTPTGVAEAF
12,TRBV30,TRBJ2-2,.,ASQWRGYTGELF
15,TRBV28,TRBJ2-3,.,ASLRGTLYQDTDTQY
13,TRBV5-1,TRBJ2-3,TRBD2,ASSSGLAATDTQY
12,TRBV9,TRBJ2-7,.,ASSATPGTYEQY
14,TRBV3-1,TRBJ1-2,.,ASSRLGAGESYGYT
10,TRBV5-6,TRBJ1-6,.,ASSGNRAPLH
10,TRBV2,TRBJ1-1,TRBD1,ASSEGGTGAF
11,TRBV5-5,TRBJ2-5,TRBD1,ASSQGQVVTQY
14,TRBV9,TRBJ2-3,.,ASSAFQGGLMDTQY
13,TRBV7-2,TRBJ1-4,TRBD1,ASSSRQGGSEKLF